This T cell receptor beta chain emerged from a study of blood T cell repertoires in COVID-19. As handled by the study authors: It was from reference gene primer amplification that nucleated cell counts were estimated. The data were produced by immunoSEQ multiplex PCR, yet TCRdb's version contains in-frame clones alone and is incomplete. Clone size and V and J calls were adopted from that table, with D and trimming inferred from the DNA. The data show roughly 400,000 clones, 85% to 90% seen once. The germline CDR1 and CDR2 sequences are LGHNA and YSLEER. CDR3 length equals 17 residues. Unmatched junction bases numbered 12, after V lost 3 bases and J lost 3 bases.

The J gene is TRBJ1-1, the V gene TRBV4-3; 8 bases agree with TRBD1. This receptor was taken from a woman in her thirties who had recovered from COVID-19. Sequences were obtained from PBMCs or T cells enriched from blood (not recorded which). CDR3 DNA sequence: TGCGCCAGCAGCCAGGCTAAAATGACAGGGGCGTACACTGAAGCTTTCTTT. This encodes CASSQAKMTGAYTEAFF.